A selection of T cell receptor beta chains follows, all from one sample in a study of T cells after yellow fever vaccination. TCRdb independently ran MiXCR on the 5' RACE reads; one entry per CDR3 protein. The top ten hold about 15% of the sample, which has 600,000 to 750,000 distinct CDR3 sequences, roughly an eighth seen once. The sequencing used PBMCs, collected on the day of the yellow fever booster vaccination. Receptors were obtained from a man under 40 who received the YFV17D yellow fever vaccine. CDR3s include the opening cysteine and the closing phenylalanine or tryptophan.

CASLGGGLPFF TRBV23-1
CAISEEQLYGYTF TRBV10-3
CASSQNLAAAYNEQFF TRBV3-1
CASSPPPSGELFF TRBV19
CSATHVASQWNQETQYF TRBV22-1
CASSAGTSGREQYF TRBV27
CASSLETSGQETQYF TRBV5-6
CASSPQGAETQYF TRBV6-2/TRBV6-3
CSVEPRNRGPSQETQYF TRBV29-1
CASSFTGLMGGTYEQYF TRBV7-2
CASSPSGTGGWYTEAFF TRBV18
CASTEGHQPYEQYF TRBV23-1
CASSFGASSYEQYF TRBV27
CASSQETAVTEAFF TRBV4-3
CATSDGRQGMNTGELFF TRBV24-1
CASSPTDRAGTGELFF TRBV5-1
CASSFWREYTDTQYF TRBV5-6
CAWSRDSVTDTQYF TRBV30
CASSPLRGKDYNEQFF TRBV6-1
CASSLGWAQPQHF TRBV7-9
CASSSDESSYNEQFF TRBV5-1
CASSLTRGPPYEQYF TRBV12-3/TRBV12-4
CASSLVTGTTDTQYF TRBV7-2
CASSPPPSSGIVDTQYF TRBV7-3
CASSLVSGIGAKNIQYF TRBV7-2
CASSPDRGPPQHF TRBV7-8
CASSQDRQDMNTEAFF TRBV4-3
CASSSYSSGQANSGANVLTF TRBV27
CASSQGAGLTDTQYF TRBV4-3
CATSREGITYNEQFF TRBV15
CASIRGGNTGELFF TRBV2
CASSPLAGVEQYF TRBV18
CAWSVHRYEQYF TRBV30
CASSLAGGPHNEQFF TRBV12-3/TRBV12-4
CASRDGNYGYTF TRBV6-2/TRBV6-3
CASSPLAGYNEQFF TRBV12-3/TRBV12-4
CASSSGELFF TRBV7-8
CSARKLRGVGEETQYF TRBV20-1
CASSPGADSVYEQYF TRBV18
CSGTAGGGSEQFF TRBV29-1
CASSPHESWNTEAFF TRBV18
CASSPSRYEQYF TRBV28
CASSESGSAYEQYF TRBV3-1
CASSIFGGTDTQYF TRBV5-6
CSARNQLESGFF TRBV20-1
CASSLTRELTDTQYF TRBV7-3
CADTGTGRNSPLHF TRBV12-3/TRBV12-4
CASSFTGREGYEQYF TRBV7-2
CASTRTRGNNEQFF TRBV6-1
CSASGGTFLTDTQYF TRBV20-1
CASSLTGTYNEQFF TRBV7-2
CSAKDPGFRSPLHF TRBV20-1
CSARVGTSAHNEQFF TRBV20-1